The rows below give T cell receptor beta chains drawn from one sample of a study of shared clonotypes between healthy human individuals. Clones were sequenced by immunoSEQ multiplex PCR, and TCRdb holds only the in-frame ones, with some missing. The data hold about 1,900,000 clones, with about 95% observed a single time. The sequencing sample was made of naive CD8+ T cells sorted from blood. The receptors shown here come from a man younger than 30 in good health. Each CDR3 is given with its conserved first and last residue. Each record gives: D gene, J gene, clone size, V gene, CDR3 DNA, CDR3 protein. D genes are given only for firm matches. Clone size is given for some rows only: seen once, a few or many times, or a class if the clone is expanded.

NA TRBJ1-3 NA TRBV27 TGTGCCAGCAGTTTAACAGGGAGCCCAGGAAACACCATATATTTT CASSLTGSPGNTIYF
TRBD2 TRBJ2-7 NA TRBV13 TGTGCCAGCAGCTTAGAGAGGCGGGGGGACTCCTACGAGCAGTACTTC CASSLERRGDSYEQYF
TRBD1 TRBJ2-7 NA TRBV6-5 TGTGCCAGCAGTTACTACCCACAGGGGGGCGAGCAGTACTTC CASSYYPQGGEQYF
NA TRBJ2-1 NA TRBV29-1 TGCAGCGTTGCAGGGAAACCCTGGGGTGGCAATGAGCAGTTCTTC CSVAGKPWGGNEQFF
NA TRBJ1-2 NA TRBV29-1 TGCAGCGTTGAAGACCCCAACAGCCCGGACTATGGCTACACCTTC CSVEDPNSPDYGYTF
TRBD1 TRBJ1-5 NA TRBV27 TGTGCCAGCAGTTTGGTTACAGGGGGCAATCAGCCCCAGCATTTT CASSLVTGGNQPQHF
TRBD2 TRBJ2-7 NA TRBV6-5 TGTGCCAGCAGTTATGGACTAGCGGGAACCTACGAGCAGTACTTC CASSYGLAGTYEQYF
NA TRBJ1-1 NA TRBV11-2 TGTGCCAGCAGCTTAAGTGGTGGCAGCATGAACACTGAAGCTTTCTTT CASSLSGGSMNTEAFF
NA TRBJ1-1 NA TRBV7-9 TGTGCCAGCAGCTCGTTAGGCCCAGTTTCTTTTACTGAAGCTTTCTTT CASSSLGPVSFTEAFF
NA TRBJ2-7 once TRBV30 TGTGCCTGGGCAGGGTCTTCCTACGAGCAGTACTTC CAWAGSSYEQYF
NA TRBJ2-7 NA TRBV29-1 TGCAGCGTTGAAGATCTGGGGACAGCGGGCTCCGAGCAGTACTTC CSVEDLGTAGSEQYF
NA TRBJ2-1 NA TRBV9 TGTGCCAGCAGCAACGGAGGGGGTCCTGGCAATGAGCAGTTCTTC CASSNGGGPGNEQFF
NA TRBJ2-7 once TRBV2 TGTGCCAGCAGTGGGTACGGGGGGCTCTACGAGCAGTACTTC CASSGYGGLYEQYF
TRBD2 TRBJ2-7 NA TRBV13 TGTGCCAGCAGCGAAGCGGGAGGGCCTTACGAGCAGTACTTC CASSEAGGPYEQYF
NA TRBJ2-1 NA TRBV5-1 TGCGCCAGCAGCTTGACAGGGATCAGCTCCTACAATGAGCAGTTCTTC CASSLTGISSYNEQFF
TRBD1 TRBJ2-7 NA TRBV18 TGTGCCAGCTCATCGGGACAGGGCTACGAGCAGTACTTC CASSSGQGYEQYF
NA TRBJ1-2 NA TRBV11-3 TGTGCCAGCAGCTTACTAACAGGGAGTAGATACCCGGAAATCTTC CASSLLTGSRYPEIF
NA TRBJ2-5 NA TRBV2 TGTGCCAGCACCCCGGACAGCCAAGAGACCCAGTACTTC CASTPDSQETQYF
TRBD1 TRBJ1-1 NA TRBV11-2 TGTGCCAGCAGCTTAGACCGGGACAGTCTTGGGGCTGAAGCTTTCTTT CASSLDRDSLGAEAFF
NA TRBJ2-7 NA TRBV5-4 TGTGCCAGCAGCTCAGGAGGGAGCTCCTACGAGCAGTACTTC CASSSGGSSYEQYF
NA TRBJ2-7 NA TRBV5-1 TGCGCCAGCAGCTTGACGGGGGTGAACTCCTACGAGCAGTACTTC CASSLTGVNSYEQYF
TRBD1 TRBJ2-7 NA TRBV19 TGTGCCAGTAGTTTCGGACAGGGAGGCTACGAGCAGTACTTC CASSFGQGGYEQYF
NA TRBJ2-2 NA TRBV9 TGTGCCAGCAGCGTAGATGGGGCCGGGGAGCTGTTTTTT CASSVDGAGELFF
NA TRBJ2-1 NA TRBV5-6 TGTGCCAGCAGCTTTGGGGACTTTTCCTACAATGAGCAGTTCTTC CASSFGDFSYNEQFF
NA TRBJ2-3 NA TRBV19 TGTGCCAGTAGTGAACCGGGTCCTACGCAGTATTTT CASSEPGPTQYF
NA TRBJ2-2 NA TRBV2 TGTGCCAGCCGCTCCGGACAGCTCACCGGGGAGCTGTTTTTT CASRSGQLTGELFF
NA TRBJ1-6 NA TRBV7-6 TGTGCCAGCAGCCACGCCGCGGACAGTTTGAGCTCCTATAATTCACCCCTCCACTTT CASSHAADSLSSYNSPLHF
NA TRBJ2-7 NA TRBV5-6 TGTGCCAGCAGCCCCGGGCCTACCTACGAGCAGTACTTC CASSPGPTYEQYF
TRBD1 TRBJ2-3 NA TRBV11-2 TGTGCCAGCAGCCTCCAAACAGGGGTAGATACGCAGTATTTT CASSLQTGVDTQYF
NA TRBJ2-7 NA TRBV5-5 TGTGCCAGCAGCTCTGCCAGCTACGAGCAGTACTTC CASSSASYEQYF
NA TRBJ2-7 once TRBV7-9 TGTGCCAGCAGCTTATTCCCCGAACCGGCGGTGGAGCAGTACTTC CASSLFPEPAVEQYF
NA TRBJ1-1 NA TRBV5-8 TGTGCCAGCAGCCCCATGGCGTATCCTGAAGCTTTCTTT CASSPMAYPEAFF
TRBD1 TRBJ2-3 NA TRBV11-2 TGTGCCAGCAGCGCCCGAGAAACAGGGGCGACCACAGATACGCAGTATTTT CASSARETGATTDTQYF
NA TRBJ2-7 NA TRBV13 TGTGCCAGCAGCTTAGGCCTCTACTCCGAGCAGTACTTC CASSLGLYSEQYF
NA TRBJ1-4 NA TRBV4-3 TGCGCCAGCAGCCAGGGCGTGGGGGCGGGTAATAAGTGGGAAAAACTGTTTTTT CASSQGVGAGNKWEKLFF
TRBD1 TRBJ2-5 NA TRBV5-1 TGCGCCAGCAGCTTAGACAGGGTTGTCGGAGAGACCCAGTACTTC CASSLDRVVGETQYF
NA TRBJ2-7 NA TRBV28 TGTGCCAGCAGTTTACCCCCAGGGGACGAGCAGTACTTC CASSLPPGDEQYF
NA TRBJ1-2 NA TRBV6-4 TGTGCCAGCAGTGAAGGGCAGGGTAATATTTATGGCTACACCTTC CASSEGQGNIYGYTF
NA TRBJ2-5 NA TRBV11-2 TGTGCCAGCAGTCCTAAACCGGGTCCTCAAGAGACCCAGTACTTC CASSPKPGPQETQYF
NA TRBJ2-5 once TRBV7-9 TGTGCCAGCAGCCCTGTGCAAGAGACCCAGTACTTC CASSPVQETQYF
NA TRBJ2-7 NA TRBV14 TGTGCCAGCAGCCAAGCAGGCCAGGGTCGAGAGCAGTACTTC CASSQAGQGREQYF
NA TRBJ1-1 few TRBV4-3 TGCGCCAGCAGCCAAGTCGGGACCGGGCATGTGAAGACTGAAGCTTTCTTT CASSQVGTGHVKTEAFF
NA TRBJ2-7 NA TRBV5-6 TGTGCCAGCAGCTTGGACGGGACTTACTACGAGCAGTACTTC CASSLDGTYYEQYF
NA TRBJ2-7 once TRBV2 TGTGCCAGCAGGTGGGGGTCCGGCGAGCAGTACTTC CASRWGSGEQYF
NA TRBJ2-2 NA TRBV2 TGTGCCAGCAGTGAAGACGGGACCCCCTTTTTGATATCGAACACCGGGGAGCTGTTTTTT CASSEDGTPFLISNTGELFF
TRBD1 TRBJ1-6 NA TRBV14 TGTGCCAGCAGCCGACAGGGGAACTCACCCCTCCACTTT CASSRQGNSPLHF
TRBD2 TRBJ2-7 NA TRBV13 TGTGCCAGCAGCTTTTCGGGAGGGCCCCACCTCTACGAGCAGTACTTC CASSFSGGPHLYEQYF
TRBD1 TRBJ1-6 NA TRBV10-3 TGTGCCATCAGAAGAGGTGGGACAGGGGATTCACCCCTCCACTTT CAIRRGGTGDSPLHF
TRBD1 TRBJ2-4 NA TRBV7-9 TGTGCCAGCAGCCCTCGGGACAGGGACAAAAACATTCAGTACTTC CASSPRDRDKNIQYF
NA TRBJ1-2 NA TRBV6-1 TGTGCCAGCAGTAACCCGGGAAGGACCTTC CASSNPGRTF
TRBD1 TRBJ2-1 NA TRBV5-4 TGTGCCAGCGCTGAGGGACAGTACAATGAGCAGTTCTTC CASAEGQYNEQFF
NA TRBJ2-7 NA TRBV10-1 TGCGCCAGCAGTGACATCCCTGGCGGAGGGATACACGAGCAGTACTTC CASSDIPGGGIHEQYF
TRBD2 TRBJ2-7 NA TRBV29-1 TGCAGCGTTGCTGACGGGGGGGGCTACGAGCAGTACTTC CSVADGGGYEQYF
TRBD1 TRBJ2-7 NA TRBV5-1 TGCGCCAGCAGCTTTGTGACAGGGGGGTACGAGCAGTACTTC CASSFVTGGYEQYF
TRBD2 TRBJ2-1 NA TRBV27 TGTGCCAGCAGCCCTCCGACTAGCGGGGGCCCCAATGAGCAGTTCTTC CASSPPTSGGPNEQFF